Here is one TCR beta chain with its context. Germline V lookup: CDR1 SGHRS, CDR2 YFSETQ. V was clipped by 1 base and J by 8 bases, with 12 bases between them. The CDR3 is 14 residues long. The sample originates from a study of beta chain features in type 1 diabetes. Study details: Patients were similar to healthy donors in age and gender (as well as in cell yields).

Based on CD45RO/CCR7/CD25/CD127/CD95/CD27, CD4+ regulatory, stem cell-like memory, naive and central memory cells were sorted. Of the isolated RNA, all was reverse transcribed, and so the sequenced material was expressed TCRB transcripts. Only in-frame clones appear in the TCRdb table, and some are missing; sequencing was by immunoSEQ multiplex PCR. This table holds almost 350,000 clones, around 20% found once. The receptor was derived from a woman aged 18-35 years in good health. The chain combines TRBV5-1 with TRBJ1-4, with D tentatively TRBD1 (5 bases). Material for sequencing was naive CD4+ T cells from blood. The CDR3 DNA is TGCGCCAGCAGCTTGCAGGGAAACGGGGAAAAACTGTTTTTT. Amino acid sequence: CASSLQGNGEKLFF.